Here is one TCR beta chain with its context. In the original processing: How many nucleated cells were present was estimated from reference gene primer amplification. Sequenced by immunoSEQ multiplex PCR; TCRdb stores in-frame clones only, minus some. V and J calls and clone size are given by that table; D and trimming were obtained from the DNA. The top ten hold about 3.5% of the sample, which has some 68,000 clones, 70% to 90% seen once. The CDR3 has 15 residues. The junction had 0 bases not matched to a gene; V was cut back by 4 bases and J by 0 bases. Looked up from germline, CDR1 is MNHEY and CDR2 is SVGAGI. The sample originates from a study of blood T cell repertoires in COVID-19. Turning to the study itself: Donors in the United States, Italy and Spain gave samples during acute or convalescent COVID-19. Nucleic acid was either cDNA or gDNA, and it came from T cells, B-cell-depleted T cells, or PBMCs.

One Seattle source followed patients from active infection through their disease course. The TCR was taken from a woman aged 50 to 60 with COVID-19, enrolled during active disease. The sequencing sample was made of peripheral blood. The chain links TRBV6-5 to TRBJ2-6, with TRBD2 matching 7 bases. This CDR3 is CASSWGGSGANVLTF. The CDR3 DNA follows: TGTGCCAGCAGTTGGGGGGGCTCTGGGGCCAACGTCCTGACTTTC.